The present TCR beta chain was sequenced within a study of cytomegalovirus exposure and HLA in healthy donors. Note on this clone: Its antigen is unknown.

General study results and limits: Per a later analysis, about 15,000 TCR beta sequences showed association with HLA alleles at 0.05 false discovery rate. The authors excluded some V segments, including TRBV6-2 and TRBV6-3, as indistinguishable.

The PCR used 60 Vbeta and 13 Jbeta primers. TCRdb keeps only in-frame clones here, not all; method: immunoSEQ multiplex PCR. Here the sample spans 150,000 to 200,000 clones, about 80% being singletons. The CDR3 sequence is 15 residues long. V was cut by 2 bases and J by 6 bases, with 13 bases left in between. Germline loops: CDR1 MDHEN, CDR2 SYDVKM. Sequenced: PBMCs. The chain employs TRBV28 and TRBJ1-4; no firm D call. The clonotype comes from a woman in her 30s in good health and CMV-seronegative. The chain's CDR3 is CASSLTRVGYEKLFF. CDR3 coding DNA: TGTGCCAGCAGTTTAACGAGGGTAGGGTATGAAAAACTGTTTTTT.